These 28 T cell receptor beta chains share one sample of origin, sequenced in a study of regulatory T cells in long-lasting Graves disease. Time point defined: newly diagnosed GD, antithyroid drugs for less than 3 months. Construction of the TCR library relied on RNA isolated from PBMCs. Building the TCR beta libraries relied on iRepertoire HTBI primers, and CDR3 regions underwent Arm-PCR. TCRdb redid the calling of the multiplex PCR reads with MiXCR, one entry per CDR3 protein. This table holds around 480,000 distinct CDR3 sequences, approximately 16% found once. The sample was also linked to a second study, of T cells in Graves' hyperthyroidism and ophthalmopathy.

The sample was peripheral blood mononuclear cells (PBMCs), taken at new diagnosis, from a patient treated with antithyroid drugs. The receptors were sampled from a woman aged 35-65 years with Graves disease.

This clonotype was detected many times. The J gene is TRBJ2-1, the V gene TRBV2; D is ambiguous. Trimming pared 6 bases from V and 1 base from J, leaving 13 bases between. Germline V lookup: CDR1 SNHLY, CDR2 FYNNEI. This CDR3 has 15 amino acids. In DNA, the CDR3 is TGTGCCAGCAGAACGCTTACCTCGTCCTACAATGAGCAGTTCTTC. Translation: CASRTLTSSYNEQFF.

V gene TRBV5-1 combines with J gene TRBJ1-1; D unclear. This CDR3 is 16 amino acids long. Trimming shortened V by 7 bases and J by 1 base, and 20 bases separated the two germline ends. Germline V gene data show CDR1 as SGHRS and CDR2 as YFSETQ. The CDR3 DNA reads TGCGCCAGCCGCATTGGGTTGGGCAGTCAGAACACTGAAGCTTTCTTT. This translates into CASRIGLGSQNTEAFF. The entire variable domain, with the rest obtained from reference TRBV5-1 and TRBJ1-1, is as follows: KAGVTQTPRYLIKTRGQQVTLSCSPISGHRSVSWYQQTPGQGLQFLFEYFSETQRNKGNFPGRFSGRQFSNSRSEMNVSTLELGDSALYLCASRIGLGSQNTEAFFGQGTRLTVV.

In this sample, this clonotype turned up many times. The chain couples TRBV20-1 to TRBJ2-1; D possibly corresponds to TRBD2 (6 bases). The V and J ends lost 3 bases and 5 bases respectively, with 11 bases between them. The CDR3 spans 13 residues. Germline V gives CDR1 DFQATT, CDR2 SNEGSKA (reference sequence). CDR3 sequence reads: CSASGGGDNEQFF. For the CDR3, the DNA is TGCAGTGCTAGCGGGGGAGGTGACAATGAGCAGTTCTTC.

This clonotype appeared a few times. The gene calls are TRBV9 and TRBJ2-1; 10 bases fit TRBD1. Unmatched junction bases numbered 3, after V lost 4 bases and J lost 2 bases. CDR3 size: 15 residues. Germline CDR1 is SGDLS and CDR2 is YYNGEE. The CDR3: CASSKDRGTYNEQFF. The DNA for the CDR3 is TGTGCCAGCAGCAAGGACAGGGGGACCTACAATGAGCAGTTCTTC.

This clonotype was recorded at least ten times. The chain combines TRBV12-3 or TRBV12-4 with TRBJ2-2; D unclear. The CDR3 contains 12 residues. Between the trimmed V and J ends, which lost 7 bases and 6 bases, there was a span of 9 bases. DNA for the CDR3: TGTGCCAGCACCCCCTGGCCCGGGGAGCTGTTTTTT. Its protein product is CASTPWPGELFF.

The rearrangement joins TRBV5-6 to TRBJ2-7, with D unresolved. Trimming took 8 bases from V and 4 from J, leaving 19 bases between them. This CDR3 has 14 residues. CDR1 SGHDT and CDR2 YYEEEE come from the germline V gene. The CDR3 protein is CASPFPGVPYEQYF. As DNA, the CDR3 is TGTGCCAGTCCTTTTCCCGGTGTGCCATACGAGCAGTACTTC.

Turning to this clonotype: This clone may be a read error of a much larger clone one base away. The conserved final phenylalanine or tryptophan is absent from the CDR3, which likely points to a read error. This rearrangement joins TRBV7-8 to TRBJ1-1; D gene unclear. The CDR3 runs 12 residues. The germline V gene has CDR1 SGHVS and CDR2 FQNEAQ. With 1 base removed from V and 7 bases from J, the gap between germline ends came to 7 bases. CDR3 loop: CASSLGFGEAFS. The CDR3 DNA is TGTGCCAGCAGCTTAGGTTTCGGTGAAGCTTTCTCT.

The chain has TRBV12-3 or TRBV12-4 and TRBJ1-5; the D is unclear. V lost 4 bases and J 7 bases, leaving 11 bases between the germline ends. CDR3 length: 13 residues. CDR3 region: CASSYGLYQPQHF. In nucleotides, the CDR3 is TGTGCCAGCAGTTACGGGTTGTACCAGCCCCAGCATTTT.

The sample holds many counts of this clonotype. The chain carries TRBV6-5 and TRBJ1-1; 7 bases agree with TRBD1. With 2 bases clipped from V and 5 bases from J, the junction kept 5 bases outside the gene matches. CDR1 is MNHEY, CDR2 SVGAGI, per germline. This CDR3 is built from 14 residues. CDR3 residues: CASSYRGQRTEAFF. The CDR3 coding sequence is TGTGCCAGCAGTTACAGGGGACAGAGAACTGAAGCTTTCTTT.

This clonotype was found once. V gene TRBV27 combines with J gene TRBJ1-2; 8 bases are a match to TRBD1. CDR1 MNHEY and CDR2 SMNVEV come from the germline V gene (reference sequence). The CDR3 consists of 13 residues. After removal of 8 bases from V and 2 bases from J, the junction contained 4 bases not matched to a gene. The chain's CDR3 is CASWTGRNYGYTF. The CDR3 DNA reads TGTGCCAGCTGGACAGGGAGAAACTATGGCTACACCTTC.

This chain's CDR3 is CASSQDVGVEGLEKLFF. The CDR3 DNA reads as TGTGCCAGCAGCCAAGATGTAGGGGTCGAAGGTCTTGAAAAACTGTTTTTT. The rearrangement links TRBV4-2 to TRBJ1-4; the D gene is possibly TRBD1 (5 bases). From germline, CDR1 is LGHNA and CDR2 YNFKEQ. V dropped 0 bases and J dropped 7 bases, with 18 bases sitting between them. This CDR3 comprises 17 residues.

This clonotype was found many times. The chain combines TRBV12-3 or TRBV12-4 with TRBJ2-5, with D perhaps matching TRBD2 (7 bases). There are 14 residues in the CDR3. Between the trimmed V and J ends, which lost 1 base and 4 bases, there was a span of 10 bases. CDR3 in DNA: TGTGCCAGCAGTTTAGTGGGGGGGCTAGAGACCCAGTACTTC. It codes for CASSLVGGLETQYF.

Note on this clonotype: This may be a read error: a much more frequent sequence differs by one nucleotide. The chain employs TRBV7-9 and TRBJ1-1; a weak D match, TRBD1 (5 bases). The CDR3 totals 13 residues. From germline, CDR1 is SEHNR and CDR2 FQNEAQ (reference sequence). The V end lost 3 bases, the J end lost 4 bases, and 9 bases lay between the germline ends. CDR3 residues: CASSFGGVTEAFF. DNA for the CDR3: TGTGCCAGCAGCTTCGGAGGGGTCACTGAAGCTTTCTTT.

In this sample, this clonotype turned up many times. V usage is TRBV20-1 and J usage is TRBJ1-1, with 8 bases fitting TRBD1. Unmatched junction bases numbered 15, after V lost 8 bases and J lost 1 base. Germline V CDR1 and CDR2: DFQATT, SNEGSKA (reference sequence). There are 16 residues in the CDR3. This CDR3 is CSLRAGGLIRNTEAFF. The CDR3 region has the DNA TGCAGTTTACGGGCAGGGGGCTTAATTCGGAACACTGAAGCTTTCTTT.

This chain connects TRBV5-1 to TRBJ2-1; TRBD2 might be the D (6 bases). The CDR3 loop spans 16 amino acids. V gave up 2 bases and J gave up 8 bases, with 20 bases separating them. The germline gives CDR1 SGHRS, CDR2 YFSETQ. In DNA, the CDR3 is TGCGCCAGCAGCTTAAGGACCCGGGGGACGGGGGATGAGCAGTTCTTC. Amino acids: CASSLRTRGTGDEQFF. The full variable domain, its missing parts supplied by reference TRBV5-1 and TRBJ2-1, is KAGVTQTPRYLIKTRGQQVTLSCSPISGHRSVSWYQQTPGQGLQFLFEYFSETQRNKGNFPGRFSGRQFSNSRSEMNVSTLELGDSALYLCASSLRTRGTGDEQFFGPGTRLTVL.

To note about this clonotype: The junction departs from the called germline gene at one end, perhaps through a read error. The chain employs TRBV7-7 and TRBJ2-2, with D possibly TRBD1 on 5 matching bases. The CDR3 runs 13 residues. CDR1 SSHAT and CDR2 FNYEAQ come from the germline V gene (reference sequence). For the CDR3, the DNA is TGTGCTAGCAGAAGGGGCCGCACCGGGGAGCTGTTTTTT. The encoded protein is CASRRGRTGELFF.

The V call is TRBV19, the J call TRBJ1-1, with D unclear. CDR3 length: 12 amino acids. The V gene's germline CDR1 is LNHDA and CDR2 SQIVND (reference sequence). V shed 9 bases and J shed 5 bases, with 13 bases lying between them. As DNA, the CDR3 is TGTGCCAGCAAGACCAGTCGGACTGAAGCTTTCTTT. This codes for CASKTSRTEAFF.

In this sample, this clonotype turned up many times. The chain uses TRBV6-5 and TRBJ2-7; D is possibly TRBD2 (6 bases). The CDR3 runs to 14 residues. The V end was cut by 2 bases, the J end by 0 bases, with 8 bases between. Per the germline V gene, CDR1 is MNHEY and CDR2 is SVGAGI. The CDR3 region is CASSYVGGSYEQYF. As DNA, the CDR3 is TGTGCCAGCAGTTACGTCGGGGGCTCCTACGAGCAGTACTTC.

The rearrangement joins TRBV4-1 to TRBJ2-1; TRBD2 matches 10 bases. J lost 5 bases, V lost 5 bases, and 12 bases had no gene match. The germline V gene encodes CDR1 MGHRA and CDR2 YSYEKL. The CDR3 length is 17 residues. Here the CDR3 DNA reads TGCGCCAGCAGCAAAGCCGCCCTAGCGGGGGCCAACAATGAGCAGTTCTTC. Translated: CASSKAALAGANNEQFF.

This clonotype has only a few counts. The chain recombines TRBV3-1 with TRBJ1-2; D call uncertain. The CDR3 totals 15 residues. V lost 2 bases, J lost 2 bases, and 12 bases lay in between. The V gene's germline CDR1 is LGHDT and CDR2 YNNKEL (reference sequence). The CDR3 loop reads CASSQPQGGNYGYTF. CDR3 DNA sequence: TGTGCCAGCAGCCAACCCCAAGGAGGGAACTATGGCTACACCTTC.

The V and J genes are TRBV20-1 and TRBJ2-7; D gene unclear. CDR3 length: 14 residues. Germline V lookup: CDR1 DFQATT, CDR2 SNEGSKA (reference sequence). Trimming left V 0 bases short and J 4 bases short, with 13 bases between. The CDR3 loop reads CSARDLDRNYEQYF. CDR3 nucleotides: TGCAGTGCTAGAGATCTGGATCGTAATTACGAGCAGTACTTC.

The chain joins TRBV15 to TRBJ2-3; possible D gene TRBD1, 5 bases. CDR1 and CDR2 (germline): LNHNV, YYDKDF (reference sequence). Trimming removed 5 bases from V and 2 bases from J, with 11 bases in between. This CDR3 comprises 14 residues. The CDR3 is CATSPRQFTDTQYF. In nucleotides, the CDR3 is TGTGCCACCAGCCCCCGACAGTTCACAGATACGCAGTATTTT. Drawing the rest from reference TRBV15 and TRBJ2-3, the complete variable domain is DAMVIQNPRYQVTQFGKPVTLSCSQTLNHNVMYWYQQKSSQAPKLLFHYYDKDFNNEADTPDNFQSRRPNTSFCFLDIRSPGLGDTAMYLCATSPRQFTDTQYFGPGTRLTVL.

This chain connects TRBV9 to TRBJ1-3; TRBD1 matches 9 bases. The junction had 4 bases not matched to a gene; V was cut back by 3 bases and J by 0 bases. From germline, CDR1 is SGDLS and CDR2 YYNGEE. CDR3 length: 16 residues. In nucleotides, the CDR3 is TGTGCCAGCAGCGCCACGGGACAGGGCTCTGGAAACACCATATATTTT. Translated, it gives CASSATGQGSGNTIYF.

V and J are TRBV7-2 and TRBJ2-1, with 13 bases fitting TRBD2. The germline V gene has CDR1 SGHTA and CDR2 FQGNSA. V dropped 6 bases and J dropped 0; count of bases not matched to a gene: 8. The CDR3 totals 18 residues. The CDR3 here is CASRWTSGGISSYNEQFF. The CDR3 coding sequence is TGTGCCAGCAGATGGACTAGCGGGGGTATCAGCTCCTACAATGAGCAGTTCTTC.

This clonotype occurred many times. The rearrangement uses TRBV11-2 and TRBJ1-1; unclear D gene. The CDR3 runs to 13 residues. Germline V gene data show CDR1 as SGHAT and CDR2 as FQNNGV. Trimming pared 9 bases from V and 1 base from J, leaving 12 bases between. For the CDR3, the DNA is TGTGCCAGTCTGAAGGGAGCGAACACTGAAGCTTTCTTT. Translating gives CASLKGANTEAFF.

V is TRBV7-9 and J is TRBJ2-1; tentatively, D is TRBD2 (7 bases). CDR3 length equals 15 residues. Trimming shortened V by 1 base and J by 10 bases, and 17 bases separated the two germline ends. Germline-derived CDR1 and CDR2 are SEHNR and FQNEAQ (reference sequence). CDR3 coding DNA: TGTGCCAGCAGCTTAGTTGTGGGGGGGCCAGGGGAGCAGTTCTTC. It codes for CASSLVVGGPGEQFF.

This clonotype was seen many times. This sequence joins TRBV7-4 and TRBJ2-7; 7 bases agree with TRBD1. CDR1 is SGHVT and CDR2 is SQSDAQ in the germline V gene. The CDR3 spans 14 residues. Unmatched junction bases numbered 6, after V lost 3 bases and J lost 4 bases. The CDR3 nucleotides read TGTGCCAGCAGCTTCCGACAGGGATCTTACGAGCAGTACTTC. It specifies CASSFRQGSYEQYF.

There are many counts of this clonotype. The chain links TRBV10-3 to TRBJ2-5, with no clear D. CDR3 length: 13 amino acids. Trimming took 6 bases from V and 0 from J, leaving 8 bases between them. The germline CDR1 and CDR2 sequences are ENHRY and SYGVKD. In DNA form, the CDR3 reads TGTGCCATCAGCGAAGAAAACCAAGAGACCCAGTACTTC. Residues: CAISEENQETQYF.